The next 2 T cell receptor beta chains were all read from a single sample in a study of shared clonotypes between healthy human individuals. Using immunoSEQ multiplex PCR, the repertoire was profiled, and TCRdb retains in-frame clones only, with some absent. The sample records approximately 2,000,000 clones, 93% being singletons. In the naive CD8 group, cells lacked CD45RO and were positively selected for CCR7, so terminally differentiated effector memory CD45RA+ cells were left out. Specimen: naive CD8+ T cells from PBMCs. The receptors come from a young man in good health. Some clones in this sample may be carry-over from other donors' samples.

As concerns this clone: At the DNA level, this CDR3 is encoded by other sequences in the same sample as well. DNA of the CDR3: TGTGCCAGCAGCTCCCTCCTTAACACTGAAGCTTTCTTT. It encodes CASSSLLNTEAFF. The chain has TRBV7-6 and TRBJ1-1; D ambiguous. Germline V gives CDR1 SGHVS, CDR2 FNYEAQ. V lost 4 bases to trimming and J lost 2 bases, with 8 bases between them. This CDR3 spans 13 amino acids.

This chain uses TRBV28 with TRBJ2-7; 8 bases match TRBD1. Germline V CDR1 and CDR2: MDHEN, SYDVKM. The CDR3 is 16 amino acids. After removal of 7 bases from V and 2 bases from J, the junction contained 13 bases not matched to a gene. In DNA form, the CDR3 reads TGTGCCAGCAACTCACCCTCGACAGGGGACCCCTACGAGCAGTACTTC. Translating it yields CASNSPSTGDPYEQYF.